These 9 T cell receptor beta chains originate from one sample sequenced in a study of blood T cells in healthy people across ages. A second 7 to 11 cycle PCR used barcoded and J-beta primers. TCRdb used MiXCR to reprocess the 5' RACE reads, holding one entry per CDR3 protein. The sample lists 1.5 million to 2 million distinct CDR3 sequences, almost 35% occurring once. The sequenced sample consisted of blood. These receptors were obtained from a young woman in good health.

The chain is built from TRBV3-1 and TRBJ2-7; D gene ambiguous. Germline CDR1 and CDR2: LGHDT and YNNKEL (reference sequence). The CDR3 has 15 residues. The V and J ends lost 4 bases and 2 bases respectively, with 15 bases between them. DNA of the CDR3: TGTGCCAGCAGCCTTACAGACTCAGGTCCCTACGAGCAGTACTTC. Encoded protein: CASSLTDSGPYEQYF.

This sequence joins TRBV6-1 and TRBJ2-1; 9 bases fit TRBD2. The germline V gene has CDR1 MNHNS and CDR2 SASEGT. The CDR3 is 15 amino acids. Losses at the gene ends were 7 bases for V and 4 bases for J; bases not matched to a gene: 8. CDR3 amino acids: CASNKLAGRYNEQFF. The CDR3 bases are TGTGCCAGCAATAAACTAGCGGGCCGTTACAATGAGCAGTTCTTC.

This clonotype has a handful of counts. The chain has TRBV5-1 and TRBJ2-7; no reliable D call. Germline CDR1 is SGHRS and CDR2 is YFSETQ. The CDR3 length is 14 residues. With 2 bases removed from V and 0 bases from J, the gap between germline ends came to 9 bases. For the CDR3, the DNA is TGCGCCAGCAGCTTACCCTCCTCCTCCTACGAGCAGTACTTC. Its protein is CASSLPSSSYEQYF.

In its sample, this clonotype was seen many times. V gene TRBV20-1 combines with J gene TRBJ2-1, with D perhaps matching TRBD1 (6 bases). Between the trimmed V and J ends, which lost 4 bases and 7 bases, there was a span of 17 bases. In germline, CDR1 is DFQATT, CDR2 SNEGSKA (reference sequence). CDR3 size: 14 residues. The CDR3 is CSAILGPRGNEQFF. Here the CDR3 DNA reads TGCAGTGCTATCTTAGGTCCGAGGGGGAATGAGCAGTTCTTC.

This clonotype was detected many times. This chain connects TRBV2 to TRBJ2-5, with a tentative D call TRBD2 (5 bases). Germline values: CDR1 SNHLY, CDR2 FYNNEI. CDR3 length: 12 amino acids. Trimming pared 4 bases from V and 5 bases from J, leaving 8 bases between. CDR3 sequence (DNA): TGTGCCAGCAGTGGGCTAGCCGAGACCCAGTACTTC. Its protein product is CASSGLAETQYF.

This clonotype was seen only a few times. The CDR3, as DNA: TGTGCCAGCAGCCAGGGGGTGAATGAGAACACTGAAGCTTTCTTT. Protein sequence: CASSQGVNENTEAFF. V gene TRBV3-1 combines with J gene TRBJ1-1, with D tentatively TRBD1 (5 bases). Per germline, CDR1 LGHDT and CDR2 YNNKEL (reference sequence). The CDR3 runs to 15 residues. Trimming cost V 3 bases and J 1 base, with 12 bases left between them.

CDR3 sequence reads: CASSLTTPDPTNYGYTF. The CDR3 DNA reads as TGCGCCAGCAGCTTGACAACACCGGACCCAACTAACTATGGCTACACCTTC. The rearrangement uses TRBV5-1 and TRBJ1-2; D call uncertain. CDR1 and CDR2 from the germline V gene are SGHRS and YFSETQ. Trimming removed 1 base from V and 0 bases from J, with 16 bases in between. The CDR3 is made up of 17 amino acids.

This clonotype has a count of ten or more. This chain links TRBV27 with TRBJ2-5; D call uncertain. Germline V gene sequence: CDR1 MNHEY, CDR2 SMNVEV (reference sequence). Trimming took 2 bases from V and 5 from J, leaving 9 bases between them. The length of the CDR3 is 13 residues. CDR3 sequence: CASSLARRETQYF. The CDR3 nucleotides read TGTGCCAGCAGTTTAGCCAGGCGGGAGACCCAGTACTTC.

This clonotype appeared a few times. The V and J genes are TRBV5-1 and TRBJ2-5; 8 bases are a match to TRBD2. V shed 3 bases, J shed 1 base, and the junction held 11 bases outside the gene matches. The CDR3 loop spans 17 amino acids. CDR1 is SGHRS, CDR2 YFSETQ, per germline. As DNA, the CDR3 is TGCGCCAGCAGCTCCCCCGGGGCGGGGGGACCCCAAGAGACCCAGTACTTC. Amino acids: CASSSPGAGGPQETQYF.